A few counts support the clone carrying this TCR beta chain. What it binds is not known. These data belong to a study of CD8 T cells in ankylosing spondylitis. Whole-study findings and limits: A number of the motif variants had already been described in reactive arthritis synovial fluid and blood.

After removal of 4 bases from V and 7 bases from J, the junction contained 4 bases not matched to a gene. Germline V lookup: CDR1 DFQATT, CDR2 SNEGSKA (reference sequence). The CDR3 sequence is 12 residues long. MiXCR, run by TCRdb on the 5' RACE reads, gives a single entry per CDR3 protein. This table holds about 310,000 distinct CDR3 sequences, around 21% found once. The V gene is TRBV20-1, the J gene TRBJ2-1; 7 bases map to TRBD2. The receptor was derived from a female donor with ankylosing spondylitis or in good health (not recorded which). Sequenced sample: blood, either unsorted or a sorted T cell fraction (not recorded which). The CDR3: CSATLAENEQFF. CDR3 sequence (DNA): TGCAGTGCTACTCTAGCGGAAAATGAGCAGTTCTTC.